These 14 T cell receptor beta chains were all obtained from the same sample, sequenced in a study of blood T cell repertoires in COVID-19. Sequencing used immunoSEQ multiplex PCR; TCRdb keeps in-frame clones, though not all of them. Of about 44,000 clones in the sample, 80% to 90% are singletons; the top ten hold about 14%. The sample comprised peripheral blood. The receptors originated from a man between 65 and 85 years old with active COVID-19.

V is TRBV2 and J is TRBJ1-2; 7 bases agree with TRBD1. CDR3 length: 17 amino acids. The V gene's germline CDR1 is SNHLY and CDR2 FYNNEI. The J segment lost 3 bases and the V segment lost 1 base, leaving 11 bases of the junction unmatched. CDR3 loop: CASSEDGERGQYYGYTF. DNA of the CDR3: TGTGCCAGCAGTGAAGATGGGGAAAGGGGACAGTACTATGGCTACACCTTC.

The chain is built from TRBV5-4 and TRBJ2-1; 8 bases fit TRBD2. This CDR3 spans 16 amino acids. Germline V gives CDR1 SGHNT, CDR2 YYREEE (reference sequence). The V gene end was trimmed by 0 bases and the J gene end by 4 bases; junction bases not matched to a gene: 6. CDR3 region: CASSLEVAGLYNEQFF. The CDR3 DNA reads as TGTGCCAGCAGCTTGGAGGTAGCGGGGTTATACAATGAGCAGTTCTTC.

The chain carries TRBV7-2 and TRBJ1-6, with 9 bases lining up with TRBD1. After removal of 5 bases from V and 7 bases from J, the junction contained 6 bases not matched to a gene. Germline lookup yields CDR1 SGHTA and CDR2 FQGNSA. This CDR3 is built from 15 residues. Here the CDR3 DNA reads TGTGCCAGCAGCCAAGGGACAGGGTACAATTCACCCCTCCACTTT. Its translation: CASSQGTGYNSPLHF.

CDR3 region: CAISEPGSGANVLTF. The CDR3 nucleotides are TGTGCCATCAGTGAACCAGGGTCTGGGGCCAACGTCCTGACTTTC. The rearrangement uses TRBV10-3 and TRBJ2-6; tentative D call: TRBD1 (5 bases). The CDR3 has 15 amino acids. The V end was cut by 3 bases, the J end by 1 base, with 7 bases between. Germline CDR1 ENHRY, CDR2 SYGVKD.

The chain couples TRBV6-2 or TRBV6-3 to TRBJ2-1; unclear D gene. Germline CDR1 and CDR2: MNHEY and SVGEGT. This CDR3 comprises 15 residues. V was shortened by 2 bases and J by 3 bases, with 11 bases between the two germline ends. CDR3 protein: CASSYADTDYNEQFF. The CDR3 DNA is TGTGCCAGCAGTTACGCCGACACGGACTACAATGAGCAGTTCTTC.

The chain employs TRBV5-1 and TRBJ2-5; 12 nucleotides match TRBD2. Germline V gene lookup returns CDR1 SGHRS and CDR2 YFSETQ. The CDR3 is made up of 15 amino acids. The V segment lost 4 bases and the J segment 4 bases; nucleotides outside the gene matches: 5. CDR3 nucleotides: TGCGCCAGCAGCCCAGCGACTAGCGGGGGAGAGACCCAGTACTTC. It is translated as CASSPATSGGETQYF.

This sequence joins TRBV28 and TRBJ1-5; TRBD1 matches 10 bases. Germline loops: CDR1 MDHEN, CDR2 SYDVKM. The CDR3 contains 15 residues. Trimming at V came to 5 bases and at J to 7 bases, leaving 8 bases not matched to a gene. The CDR3 spells CASSVDRGQVQPQHF. CDR3 DNA sequence: TGTGCCAGCAGTGTAGACAGGGGGCAGGTGCAGCCCCAGCATTTT.

The genes are TRBV6-1 and TRBJ2-3, with 10 bases identical to TRBD2. In germline, CDR1 is MNHNS, CDR2 SASEGT. With V trimmed by 2 bases and J by 6 bases, 11 bases remained unmatched. CDR3 size: 17 residues. The CDR3 sequence is CASSELRSSGGSDTQYF. The CDR3 DNA reads as TGTGCCAGCAGTGAATTGAGGTCTAGCGGGGGTTCCGATACGCAGTATTTT.

This chain links TRBV15 with TRBJ1-2; 8 positions agree with TRBD1. The trim removed 0 bases at V and 14 bases at J, leaving 17 bases unmatched. Germline CDR1 is LNHNV and CDR2 is YYDKDF (reference sequence). This CDR3 has 16 residues. DNA for the CDR3: TGTGCCACCAGCAGAGATCGGGCAGGGGGCCTTTGGGGCTGGACCTTC. Protein sequence: CATSRDRAGGLWGWTF.

The genes are TRBV27 and TRBJ2-7; D gene uncertain. The CDR3 totals 13 residues. Germline lookup yields CDR1 MNHEY and CDR2 SMNVEV (reference sequence). V lost 5 bases, J lost 1 base, and 9 bases lay in between. CDR3 amino acids: CASSVPGSYEQYF. DNA for the CDR3: TGTGCCAGCAGTGTCCCGGGTTCCTACGAGCAGTACTTC.

The rearrangement uses TRBV5-1 and TRBJ2-2; 10 bases line up with TRBD2. CDR1 and CDR2 (germline): SGHRS, YFSETQ. Unmatched junction bases numbered 10, after V lost 0 bases and J lost 5 bases. The CDR3 has 18 residues. The CDR3 is CASSLALAGSSRTGELFF. The CDR3 coding sequence is TGCGCCAGCAGCTTGGCACTAGCGGGATCCTCTAGGACCGGGGAGCTGTTTTTT.

This rearrangement joins TRBV7-2 to TRBJ2-7; tentatively, D is TRBD1 (5 bases). The CDR3 totals 16 residues. V was trimmed by 2 bases and J by 4 bases, leaving 18 bases between them. Per germline, CDR1 SGHTA and CDR2 FQGNSA. The CDR3 nucleotides read TGTGCCAGCAGCTTAATCCCGCCAGGGCTAGGGTACGAGCAGTACTTC. It is translated as CASSLIPPGLGYEQYF.

DNA of the CDR3: TGCAGCGCCGTAACGACAGGGGCCTATGGCTACACCTTC. Translated: CSAVTTGAYGYTF. The chain couples TRBV29-1 to TRBJ1-2, with 8 bases aligning to TRBD1. This CDR3 region has 13 residues. Germline assignment: CDR1 SQVTM and CDR2 ANQGSEA. V lost 7 bases and J lost 4; bases outside the gene matches: 8.

The rearrangement joins TRBV13 to TRBJ2-3; 9 bases agree with TRBD2. The CDR3 is 15 residues long. From germline, CDR1 is PRHDT and CDR2 FYEKMQ (reference sequence). V gave up 2 bases and J gave up 12 bases; unmatched junction bases: 12. CDR3 DNA: TGTGCCAGCAGCTTAAACACAGGGCGGGGGGGCGATCAGTATTTT. Amino acids: CASSLNTGRGGDQYF.